Below, 21 T cell receptor beta chains from the same sample are listed, as sequenced in a study of radiotherapy plus CTLA-4 blockade in lung cancer. The table came from immunoSEQ multiplex PCR; TCRdb's copy has only in-frame clones and leaves some out. The sample contains more than 40,000 clones, approximately 70% of which appear only once. The starting material was peripheral blood, obtained from a patient treated with radiotherapy plus ipilimumab. The source of these receptors is a human donor with non-small cell lung cancer who had a complete response to radiotherapy plus ipilimumab.

In its sample, this clone was seen once. The chain uses TRBV7-2 and TRBJ1-6; maybe TRBD1 (5 bases). Trimming took off 1 base at V and 10 bases at J, with 20 bases between the two ends. Germline CDR1 and CDR2: SGHTA and FQGNSA. The CDR3 is 17 residues long. The CDR3 sequence: CASSLGGIWQGGSPLHF. In DNA form, the CDR3 reads TGTGCCAGCAGCTTAGGTGGTATCTGGCAGGGCGGCTCACCCCTCCACTTT.

The gene calls are TRBV4-3 and TRBJ1-2; D may be TRBD1 (6 bases). V was trimmed by 1 base and J by 4 bases, leaving 10 bases between them. This CDR3 is 14 amino acids long. Germline CDR1 and CDR2: LGHNA and YSLEER. The CDR3 DNA follows: TGCGCCAGCAGCCAAGTAGCGGGGGCCTATGGCTACACCTTC. Its translation is CASSQVAGAYGYTF.

V and J are TRBV7-2 and TRBJ1-2; D is unclear. This CDR3 contains 15 residues. The V gene's germline CDR1 is SGHTA and CDR2 FQGNSA. Trimming stripped 4 bases from V and 8 bases from J, with 20 bases between. CDR3 nucleotides: TGTGCCAGCAGCTCCGCAGCCTCGGCCTTGGAGGGCTACACCTTC. Translated, it gives CASSSAASALEGYTF.

The rearrangement uses TRBV30 and TRBJ2-1; no definite D call. The CDR3 totals 11 residues. Germline CDR1 is GTSNPN and CDR2 is SVGIG (reference sequence). Trimming removed 2 bases at V and 10 bases at J, with 9 bases between. CDR3 DNA sequence: TGTGCCTGGAGTCCCTTTTCGGAGCAGTTCTTC. Its protein product is CAWSPFSEQFF.

J is TRBJ2-5 and V is TRBV7-9; D gene ambiguous. The germline CDR1 and CDR2 sequences are SEHNR and FQNEAQ (reference sequence). The CDR3 has 15 residues. Trimming took 5 bases from V and 5 from J, leaving 18 bases between them. In DNA form, the CDR3 reads TGTGCCAGCAGCCGGCTAGGATTCACTGGGGAGACCCAGTACTTC. This translates into CASSRLGFTGETQYF.

The V gene is TRBV5-1, the J gene TRBJ1-2; D is possibly TRBD1 (5 bases). The V and J ends lost 1 base and 3 bases respectively, with 10 bases between them. The CDR3 is 14 amino acids. Germline-derived CDR1 and CDR2 are SGHRS and YFSETQ. The CDR3, as DNA: TGCGCCAGCAGCTTGACGACAGCGTACTATGGCTACACCTTC. Translating it yields CASSLTTAYYGYTF.

The V and J genes are TRBV19 and TRBJ2-2, with TRBD1 as a possible D gene (5 bases). The V end lost 2 bases, the J end lost 7 bases, and 8 bases lay between the germline ends. Germline V gene sequence: CDR1 LNHDA, CDR2 SQIVND (reference sequence). This CDR3 contains 13 residues. This CDR3 is CASSIQGNGELFF. The CDR3 DNA reads TGTGCCAGTAGTATACAGGGTAACGGGGAGCTGTTTTTT.

The chain links TRBV6-5 to TRBJ2-7; D gene uncertain. The CDR3 runs 11 residues. Germline assignment: CDR1 MNHEY and CDR2 SVGAGI. Trimming cost V 6 bases and J 7 bases, with 10 bases left between them. CDR3 residues: CASREAKEQYF. CDR3 DNA sequence: TGTGCCAGCAGGGAAGCGAAAGAGCAGTACTTC.

The chain links TRBV5-6 to TRBJ2-7, with 7 bases fitting TRBD2. This CDR3 is 13 amino acids long. The V gene end was trimmed by 1 base and the J gene end by 2 bases; junction bases not matched to a gene: 0. The germline V gene has CDR1 SGHDT and CDR2 YYEEEE. The CDR3 bases are TGTGCCAGCAGCTTGACTAGCGCCTACGAGCAGTACTTC. It specifies CASSLTSAYEQYF.

The CDR3 bases are TGTGCCAGTAGTGTACAGCCCACCCTAACCTACGACAGGTATAGCAATCAGCCCCAGCATTTT. As protein: CASSVQPTLTYDRYSNQPQHF. The chain carries TRBV19 and TRBJ1-5; D might be TRBD1 (6 bases). V lost 5 bases, J lost 0 bases, and 29 bases lay in between. Germline V gene lookup returns CDR1 LNHDA and CDR2 SQIVND (reference sequence). The CDR3 loop spans 21 amino acids.

The chain carries TRBV6-1 and TRBJ2-5, with 12 bases matching TRBD2. This CDR3 spans 15 amino acids. The junction had 5 bases not matched to a gene; V was cut back by 4 bases and J by 5 bases. Germline assignment: CDR1 MNHNS and CDR2 SASEGT. The CDR3 loop is CASSAATSGSETQYF. The CDR3 region has the DNA TGTGCCAGCAGTGCAGCGACTAGCGGGAGCGAGACCCAGTACTTC.

This clone was picked up a small number of times. This sequence joins TRBV6-5 and TRBJ2-7; no clear D gene. The CDR3 runs to 14 residues. Trimming removed 5 bases from V and 4 bases from J, with 15 bases in between. Germline CDR1 reads MNHEY; CDR2 reads SVGAGI. The CDR3 DNA reads as TGTGCCAGCAGTCCTTTCCAGGTGAGATACGAGCAGTACTTC. Translating gives CASSPFQVRYEQYF.

This clone turned up a few times. V usage is TRBV10-3 and J usage is TRBJ2-7; D not resolved. V lost 7 bases to trimming and J lost 0 bases, with 4 bases between them. The CDR3 length is 11 residues. Germline CDR1 is ENHRY and CDR2 is SYGVKD. In DNA, the CDR3 is TGTGCCATCACCAACTCCTACGAGCAGTACTTC. It is translated as CAITNSYEQYF.

The chain is built from TRBV29-1 and TRBJ1-5; D remains ambiguous. The CDR3 length is 14 residues. The germline V gene has CDR1 SQVTM and CDR2 ANQGSEA. The V and J ends lost 8 bases and 6 bases respectively, with 20 bases between them. CDR3 coding DNA: TGCAGCCCGAGCCGGGGAGAAGAACCTCAGCCCCAGCATTTT. As protein: CSPSRGEEPQPQHF.

The V call is TRBV7-9, the J call TRBJ2-7; 9 bases line up with TRBD1. The germline CDR1 and CDR2 sequences are SEHNR and FQNEAQ (reference sequence). The CDR3 is 15 amino acids. The trim removed 3 bases at V and 2 bases at J, leaving 5 bases unmatched. CDR3 DNA: TGTGCCAGCAGCTTGTATGGACAGGGGCCCTACGAGCAGTACTTC. It codes for CASSLYGQGPYEQYF.

The V and J genes are TRBV30 and TRBJ2-6; a weak D match, TRBD1 (5 bases). V was shortened by 4 bases and J by 0 bases, with 10 bases between the two germline ends. This CDR3 region has 15 residues. The germline gives CDR1 GTSNPN, CDR2 SVGIG (reference sequence). CDR3 bases: TGTGCCTGGATGGTCAGGGCCTCTGGGGCCAACGTCCTGACTTTC. Protein sequence: CAWMVRASGANVLTF.

The sample holds a few counts of this clone. The chain joins TRBV6-5 to TRBJ2-2; D not resolved. V lost 1 base to trimming and J lost 2 bases, with 11 bases between them. This CDR3 is 16 amino acids long. The germline V gene encodes CDR1 MNHEY and CDR2 SVGAGI. The CDR3 sequence is CASSYYGGDNTGELFF. The CDR3 DNA sequence: TGTGCCAGCAGTTACTACGGCGGAGACAACACCGGGGAGCTGTTTTTT.

This chain uses TRBV4-3 with TRBJ1-2; D remains unclear. The CDR3 extends over 15 amino acids. The germline V gene has CDR1 LGHNA and CDR2 YSLEER. Trimming removed 0 bases at V and 8 bases at J, with 16 bases between. CDR3 coding DNA: TGCGCCAGCAGCCAAGAGGTACCAGGAAGAACGGGCTACACCTTC. It is translated as CASSQEVPGRTGYTF.

The chain carries TRBV6-5 and TRBJ1-6; 10 positions agree with TRBD1. Trimming took 2 bases from V and 10 from J; bases not matched to a gene: 5. Germline values: CDR1 MNHEY, CDR2 SVGAGI. The CDR3 extends over 15 amino acids. CDR3 loop: CASSYVPGQGSPLHF. The CDR3 region has the DNA TGTGCCAGCAGTTACGTACCGGGACAGGGGTCACCCCTCCACTTT.

V is TRBV7-6 and J is TRBJ2-7; D may be TRBD2 (6 bases). The germline CDR1 and CDR2 sequences are SGHVS and FNYEAQ. The CDR3 is made up of 15 amino acids. V shed 0 bases and J shed 6 bases, with 15 bases lying between them. CDR3 in amino acids: CASSLAGGFSGEQYF. In DNA form, the CDR3 reads TGTGCCAGCAGCTTAGCTGGAGGCTTTAGCGGCGAGCAGTACTTC.

This clone has only one observation. The rearrangement uses TRBV6-5 and TRBJ2-7; a weak D match, TRBD2 (6 bases). Germline CDR1 is MNHEY and CDR2 is SVGAGI. The CDR3 loop spans 15 amino acids. The V and J ends lost 4 bases and 1 base respectively, with 14 bases between them. The CDR3 region is CASSSGTPGSYEQYF. The CDR3 DNA sequence: TGTGCCAGCAGTTCCGGGACTCCCGGGTCCTACGAGCAGTACTTC.